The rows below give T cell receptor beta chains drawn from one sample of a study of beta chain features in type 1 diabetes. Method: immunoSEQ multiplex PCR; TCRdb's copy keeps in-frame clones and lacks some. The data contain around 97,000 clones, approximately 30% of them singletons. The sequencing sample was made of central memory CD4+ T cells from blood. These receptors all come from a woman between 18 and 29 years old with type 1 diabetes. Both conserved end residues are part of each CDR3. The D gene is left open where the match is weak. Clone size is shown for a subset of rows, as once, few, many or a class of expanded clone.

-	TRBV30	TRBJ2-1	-	TGTGCCTGGAGTGTCGGACTTTACAATGAGCAGTTCTTC	CAWSVGLYNEQFF
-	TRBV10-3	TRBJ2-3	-	TGTGCCTCCCGGGACCACCAGGGGGATACGCAGTATTTT	CASRDHQGDTQYF
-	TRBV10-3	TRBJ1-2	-	TGTGCCATCAGTGAGCCAGGGAACTATGGCTACACCTTC	CAISEPGNYGYTF
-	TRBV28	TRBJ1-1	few	TGTGCCAGCAGTTCCTACGCAGGGGTCAACACTGAAGCTTTCTTT	CASSSYAGVNTEAFF
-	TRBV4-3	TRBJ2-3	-	TGCGCCAGCAGCCAAGAATGGGGGGGCGGCACAGATACGCAGTATTTT	CASSQEWGGGTDTQYF
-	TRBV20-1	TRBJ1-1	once	TGCAGGGTGGCGAACACTGAAGCTTTCTTT	CRVANTEAFF
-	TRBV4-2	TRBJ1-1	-	TGTGCCAGCAGCCGGAACGGACATCACAGAGAAGCTTTCTTT	CASSRNGHHREAFF
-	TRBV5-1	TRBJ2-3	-	TGCGCCAGCAGATCGGGCGGGATCTTAACAGATACGCAGTATTTT	CASRSGGILTDTQYF
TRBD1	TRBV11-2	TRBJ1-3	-	TGTGCCAGCGAGAGGGACAGGAGTGCCACCATATATTTT	CASERDRSATIYF
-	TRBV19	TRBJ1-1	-	TGTGCCAGTAGTAATCAGGGGACGAACACTGAAGCTTTCTTT	CASSNQGTNTEAFF
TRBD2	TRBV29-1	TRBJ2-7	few	TGCAGCGTCCGCGAGAGGGGGACCGGAGCGGGAGGGCCTGGGGAGCAGTACTTC	CSVRERGTGAGGPGEQYF
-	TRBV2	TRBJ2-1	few	TGTGCCAGCAGTGGGGAGTTGGGATACAATGAGCAGTTCTTC	CASSGELGYNEQFF
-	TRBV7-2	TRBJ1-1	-	TGTGCCAGCAGCTCCCCATCCGAAGCTTTCTTT	CASSSPSEAFF
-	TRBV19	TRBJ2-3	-	TGTGCCAGCTCCAGGGTTCCCCACACAGATACGCAGTATTTT	CASSRVPHTDTQYF
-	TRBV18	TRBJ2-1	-	TGTGCCAGCTCACCACCGGCAGGGCGGAATGAGCAGTTCTTC	CASSPPAGRNEQFF
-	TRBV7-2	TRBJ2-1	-	TGTGCCAGCAGCCCCTGGGACTCCCCTCGCAATGAGCAGTTCTTC	CASSPWDSPRNEQFF
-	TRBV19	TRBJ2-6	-	TGTGCCAGTAGTATAAGGCAGGGTTTTGGGGCCAACGTCCTGACTTTC	CASSIRQGFGANVLTF
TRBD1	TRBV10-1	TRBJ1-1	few	TGCGCCAGCAGTGGCGGACCCCGACAGGGCCCTGAAGCTTTCTTT	CASSGGPRQGPEAFF
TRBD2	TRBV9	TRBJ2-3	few	TGTGCCAGCAGCTTCCGACTAGCGGGCACAGATACGCAGTATTTT	CASSFRLAGTDTQYF
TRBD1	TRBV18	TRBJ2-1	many	TGTGCCAGCTCACCGACTTTAGACAGGGCCCATGAGCAGTTCTTC	CASSPTLDRAHEQFF
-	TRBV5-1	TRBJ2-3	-	TGCGCCAGCAGAAATCGGGCCGGGAGTTTGGGCACAGATACGCAGTATTTT	CASRNRAGSLGTDTQYF
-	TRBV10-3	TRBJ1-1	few	TGTGCCATCACCCCGACAGGACCTGGGGGCACTGAAGCTTTCTTT	CAITPTGPGGTEAFF